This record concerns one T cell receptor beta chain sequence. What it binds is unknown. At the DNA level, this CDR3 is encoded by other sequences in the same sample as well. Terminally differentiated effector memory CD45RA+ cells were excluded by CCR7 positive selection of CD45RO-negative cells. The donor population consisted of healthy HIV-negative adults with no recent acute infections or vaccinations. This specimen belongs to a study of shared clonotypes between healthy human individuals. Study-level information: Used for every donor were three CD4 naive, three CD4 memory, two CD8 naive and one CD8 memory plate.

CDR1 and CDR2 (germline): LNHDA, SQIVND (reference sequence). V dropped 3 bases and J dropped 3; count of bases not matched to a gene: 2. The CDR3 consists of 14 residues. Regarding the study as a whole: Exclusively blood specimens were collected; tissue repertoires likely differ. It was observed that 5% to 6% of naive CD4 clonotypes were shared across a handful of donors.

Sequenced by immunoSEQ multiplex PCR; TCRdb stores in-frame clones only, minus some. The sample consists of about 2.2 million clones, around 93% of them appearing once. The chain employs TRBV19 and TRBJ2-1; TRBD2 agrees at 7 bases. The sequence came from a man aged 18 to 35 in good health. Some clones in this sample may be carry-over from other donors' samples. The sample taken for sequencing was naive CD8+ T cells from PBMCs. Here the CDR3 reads CASSIGTIYNEQFF. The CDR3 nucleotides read TGTGCCAGTAGTATCGGGACTATCTACAATGAGCAGTTCTTC.